This entry features one T cell receptor (beta chain) sequence. The data originate from a study of blood T cell repertoires in COVID-19. Method: immunoSEQ multiplex PCR; TCRdb's copy keeps in-frame clones and lacks some. The data show about 260,000 clones, 75% to 90% seen once. CDR1 is LGHDT and CDR2 is YNNKEL in the germline V gene (reference sequence). The ends lost 3 bases at V and 1 base at J; junction bases unmatched: 6. This CDR3 spans 17 amino acids. The material sequenced was peripheral blood. The rearrangement joins TRBV3-1 (or the pseudogene TRBV3-2) to TRBJ2-2; 9 bases map to TRBD1. The receptor's source is a woman aged 35 to 49 who had recovered from COVID-19. CDR3: CASSHPRTGVNTGELFF. DNA of the CDR3: TGTGCCAGCAGCCACCCCCGGACAGGGGTGAACACCGGGGAGCTGTTTTTT.